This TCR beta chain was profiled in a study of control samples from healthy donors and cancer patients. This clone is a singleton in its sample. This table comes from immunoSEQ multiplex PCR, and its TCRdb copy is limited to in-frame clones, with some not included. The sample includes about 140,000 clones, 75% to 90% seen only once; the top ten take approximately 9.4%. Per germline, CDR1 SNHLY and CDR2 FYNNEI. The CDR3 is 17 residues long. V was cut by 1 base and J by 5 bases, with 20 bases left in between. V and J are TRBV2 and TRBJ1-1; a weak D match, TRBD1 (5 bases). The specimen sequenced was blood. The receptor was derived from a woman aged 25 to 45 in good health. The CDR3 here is CASSEGTLGGVGTEAFF. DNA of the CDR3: TGTGCCAGCAGTGAAGGTACTTTAGGAGGGGTAGGGACTGAAGCTTTCTTT. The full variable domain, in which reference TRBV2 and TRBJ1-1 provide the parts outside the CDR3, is EPEVTQTPSHQVTQMGQEVILRCVPISNHLYFYWYRQILGQKVEFLVSFYNNEISEKSEIFDDQFSVERPDGSNFTLKIRSTKLEDSAMYFCASSEGTLGGVGTEAFFGQGTRLTVV.